This is a list of T cell receptor beta chains from one sample in a study of cytomegalovirus exposure and HLA in healthy donors. Profiled with immunoSEQ multiplex PCR; TCRdb holds only in-frame clones, not every one. The repertoire holds about 150,000 clones, with 60% to 75% as singletons. Material: PBMCs. These receptors all stem from a man aged 18 to 30 in good health and CMV-seronegative. Each CDR3 is given with its conserved first and last residue. A D gene is named only where the DNA matches it firmly. Size is omitted from some rows. Given values are once, few, many or a class for expanded clones.

D gene	J gene	V gene	clone size	CDR3 DNA	CDR3 protein
TRBD1	TRBJ2-5	TRBV5-8	.	TGTGCCAGCGCGGACAGGGGTGGTTTGGGGACCCAGTACTTC	CASADRGGLGTQYF
.	TRBJ1-4	TRBV27	.	TGTGCCAGCAGTTTATCGACGGGGGAAAAACTGTTTTTT	CASSLSTGEKLFF
.	TRBJ2-6	TRBV6-6	few	TGTGCCACTCAACAACAGGTCTCTGGGGCCAACGGCCTGACTTTC	CATQQQVSGANGLTF
.	TRBJ1-6	TRBV5-1	.	TGCGCCAGCAGCGCAGGAGCGGATAATTCACCCCTCCACTTT	CASSAGADNSPLHF
TRBD2	TRBJ2-7	TRBV4-3	.	TGCGCCAGCAGCCAAGGGTCGGGAGGACCTTACGAGCAGTACTTC	CASSQGSGGPYEQYF
.	TRBJ1-2	TRBV5-4	once	TGTGCCAGCAGCAAACCGGAAAGCTCGGGCTATGGCTACACCTTC	CASSKPESSGYGYTF
.	TRBJ1-1	TRBV15	.	TGTGCCACCAGCAGAGCCTTCACTGAAGCTTTCTTT	CATSRAFTEAFF
TRBD1	TRBJ1-2	TRBV27	.	TGTGCCAGCAGTTCTCTAGGACAGGGCTCCTATGGCTACACCTTC	CASSSLGQGSYGYTF
.	TRBJ2-7	TRBV7-9	once	TGTGCCAGCAGCTTAGGAGGGGGTACCTACGAGCAGTACTTC	CASSLGGGTYEQYF
.	TRBJ2-5	TRBV7-6	.	TGTGCCAGCAGCTTAGGTCCGGCAGGGGAGACCCAGTACTTC	CASSLGPAGETQYF
.	TRBJ2-7	TRBV11-3	.	TGTGCCAGCAGCCCCGCCGACAGGCCCTACGAGCAGTACTTC	CASSPADRPYEQYF
TRBD1	TRBJ1-6	TRBV5-3	.	TGTGCCAGAAGCTTCGGTAGACTAGGACAGGTCGGTTCACCCCTCCACTTT	CARSFGRLGQVGSPLHF
.	TRBJ1-1	TRBV30	once	TGTGCCTGGACCCAGGGTTCCACTGAAGCTTTCTTT	CAWTQGSTEAFF
TRBD2	TRBJ2-5	TRBV7-2	.	TGTGCCAGCAGGGATGTGGCTAGCGGAAAAGAGACCCAGTACTTC	CASRDVASGKETQYF
.	TRBJ1-2	TRBV7-6	.	TGTGCCAGCAGCCACGGCCGAGGAGGGGCGGGCTATGGCTACACCTTC	CASSHGRGGAGYGYTF
.	TRBJ2-6	TRBV27	.	TGTGCCAGCAAGATCTCTGGGGCCAACGGCCTGACTTTC	CASKISGANGLTF
.	TRBJ2-2	TRBV6-5	.	TGTGCCAGCAGTTACCGAACAGGGCTGGACGGGGAGCTGTTTTTT	CASSYRTGLDGELFF
.	TRBJ1-6	TRBV5-5	.	TGTGCCAGCAGCGAACGGGAGTTTTCACCCCTCCACTTT	CASSEREFSPLHF
.	TRBJ1-4	TRBV6-7	.	TGTGCCAGCAGCCACGAGCGGGGAAAAACTGTTTTT	CASSHERGKTVF
.	TRBJ1-1	TRBV14	.	TGTGCCAGCAGCCAAGAGAGCGGCAGAGCTTTCTTT	CASSQESGRAFF
TRBD1	TRBJ1-4	TRBV6-5	.	TGTGCCAGCAGTCGACAGGGGGCAACTAATGAAAAACTGTTTTTT	CASSRQGATNEKLFF
.	TRBJ1-1	TRBV2	.	TGTGCCAGCAGGACCGGGGAGAACACTGAAGCTTTCTTT	CASRTGENTEAFF
.	TRBJ1-6	TRBV5-6	.	TGTGCCAGCAGCTTGGACGGAGGGTATAATTCACCCCTCCACTTT	CASSLDGGYNSPLHF
TRBD1	TRBJ1-2	TRBV30	.	TGTGCCTTGGACAGGGAATATAAGGACTACACCTTC	CALDREYKDYTF
.	TRBJ1-6	TRBV7-2	.	TGTGCCAGCAATCTAAACAGGCTGGCATCACCCCTCCACTTT	CASNLNRLASPLHF
.	TRBJ2-3	TRBV5-4	.	TGTGCCAGCAGCTTGCGGAGGGGAGAGGATACGCAGTATTTT	CASSLRRGEDTQYF
.	TRBJ1-2	TRBV7-2	.	TGTGCCAGCAGCGCTCCCGAAGCCTCGAACTATGGCTACACCTTC	CASSAPEASNYGYTF
.	TRBJ1-3	TRBV5-1	.	TGCGCCAGCAGCCCACGGACAGACTCTGGAAACACCATATATTTT	CASSPRTDSGNTIYF
TRBD2	TRBJ2-5	TRBV14	.	TGTGCCAGCAGCCAGAACCGGGGGGGCCAGGAGACCCAGTACTTC	CASSQNRGGQETQYF
.	TRBJ2-5	TRBV5-1	few	TGCGCCAGCAGCTTGGAATTGCGAGGGGAGACCCAGTACTTC	CASSLELRGETQYF
TRBD1	TRBJ1-5	TRBV2	.	TGTGCCAGCAGTGGGACAGGGGAAAGGCAGCCCCAGCATTTT	CASSGTGERQPQHF
.	TRBJ1-1	TRBV11-2	.	TGTGCCAGCAGACCCTTGAGGGGGAATTTAGGAGCTTTCTTT	CASRPLRGNLGAFF
TRBD2	TRBJ2-1	TRBV7-3	.	TGTGCCAGCAGCTCGGGACTAGCGGGGGGGAATGAGCAGTTCTTC	CASSSGLAGGNEQFF
.	TRBJ1-6	TRBV5-6	.	TGTGCCAGCAGTTCCGCGGGGGTACCCCTCCACTTT	CASSSAGVPLHF
TRBD2	TRBJ2-6	TRBV19	.	TGTGCCAGTTCAATCGGGGGGGACGGGGCCAACGTCCTGACTTTC	CASSIGGDGANVLTF
TRBD2	TRBJ2-3	TRBV6-5	.	TGTGCCAGCAGCCAGACCGGGACTAGCGGTCGGACGCAGTATTTT	CASSQTGTSGRTQYF
.	TRBJ2-2	TRBV5-1	.	TGCGCCAGCAGCTTGGCGGGACAACCGACCGGGGAGCTGTTTTTT	CASSLAGQPTGELFF
.	TRBJ2-5	TRBV7-9	once	TGTGCCTACTACAAGGGGGAAGAGACCCAGTACTTC	CAYYKGEETQYF
.	TRBJ2-1	TRBV15	.	TGTGCCACCAGCAGAGTGGGGGCTAACTCCTACAATGAGCAGTTCTTC	CATSRVGANSYNEQFF
.	TRBJ1-4	TRBV4-1	.	TGCGCCAGCAGCCAAGGGGGCAGGGGTGCTGAAAAACTGTTTTTT	CASSQGGRGAEKLFF
.	TRBJ2-1	TRBV2	.	TGTGCCAGCAGTCTATACAATGAGCAGTTCTTC	CASSLYNEQFF